Below are 25 T cell receptor beta chains sequenced from a single sample in a study of cytomegalovirus exposure and HLA in healthy donors. Primers for the PCR totalled 60 Vbeta and 13 Jbeta. The repertoire was sequenced with immunoSEQ multiplex PCR; TCRdb's copy has only in-frame clones and lacks some. The sample holds fewer than 250,000 clones; roughly 73% are singletons and the top ten take 2.1%. Sequenced input: PBMCs. The source is a woman in her twenties or thirties in good health and CMV-seropositive.

This clone is a singleton in its sample. V gene TRBV10-3 combines with J gene TRBJ1-6; D remains ambiguous. CDR3 size: 15 residues. From germline, CDR1 is ENHRY and CDR2 SYGVKD. The ends were cut back, 2 bases at V and 0 bases at J, with 5 bases in the middle. Written as DNA, the CDR3 is TGTGCCATCAGTGAGGGGAGCTCCTATAATTCACCCCTCCACTTT. Translating gives CAISEGSSYNSPLHF.

The rearrangement joins TRBV5-1 to TRBJ1-2, with D perhaps matching TRBD1 (6 bases). The CDR3 covers 14 residues. Trimming removed 0 bases from V and 4 bases from J, with 10 bases in between. Germline-derived CDR1 and CDR2 are SGHRS and YFSETQ. The CDR3 loop reads CASSLAQGLYGYTF. The CDR3 coding sequence is TGCGCCAGCAGCTTGGCCCAGGGGCTCTATGGCTACACCTTC.

The CDR3 DNA sequence: TGTGCCAGCAGTGAAGGCGGGTATGGGTTGAACACTGAAGCTTTCTTT. The encoded protein is CASSEGGYGLNTEAFF. J is TRBJ1-1 and V is TRBV6-1, with D hard to call. From germline, CDR1 is MNHNS and CDR2 SASEGT. V was pared by 1 base and J by 0 bases, with 12 bases between. The CDR3 extends over 16 amino acids.

The chain is built from TRBV10-3 and TRBJ2-2, with TRBD2 matching over 8 bases. Germline CDR1 and CDR2: ENHRY and SYGVKD. The CDR3 totals 16 residues. With V trimmed by 6 bases and J by 2 bases, 8 bases remained unmatched. The CDR3 DNA follows: TGTGCCATCAGCCTGACTAGCGTAGCTAACACCGGGGAGCTGTTTTTT. It specifies CAISLTSVANTGELFF.

The V gene is TRBV18, the J gene TRBJ2-2; D is uncertain. Trimming left V 0 bases short and J 0 bases short, with 14 bases between. The CDR3 runs 18 residues. Germline V CDR1 and CDR2: KGHSH, LQKENI. CDR3 DNA sequence: TGTGCCAGCTCACCACCATATGGGCAACCCACGAACACCGGGGAGCTGTTTTTT. Amino acids: CASSPPYGQPTNTGELFF.

The chain employs TRBV28 and TRBJ2-3; D might be TRBD1 (6 bases). Germline V gene lookup returns CDR1 MDHEN and CDR2 SYDVKM. The CDR3 is 14 residues long. V lost 5 bases and J 4 bases, leaving 13 bases between the germline ends. The CDR3 is CASSSPTGPDTQYF. DNA for the CDR3: TGTGCCAGCAGTAGCCCGACAGGCCCAGATACGCAGTATTTT.

The chain is built from TRBV7-2 and TRBJ2-2, with 7 bases identical to TRBD1. CDR1 and CDR2 from the germline V gene are SGHTA and FQGNSA. With 5 bases clipped from V and 6 bases from J, the junction kept 6 bases outside the gene matches. The CDR3 runs to 14 residues. CDR3: CASSAQQGPGELFF. The CDR3 nucleotides read TGTGCCAGCAGCGCACAACAGGGGCCCGGGGAGCTGTTTTTT.

J is TRBJ1-5 and V is TRBV30, with TRBD1 as a possible D gene (6 bases). Germline V CDR1 and CDR2: GTSNPN, SVGIG (reference sequence). This CDR3 has 17 residues. Trimming removed 2 bases at V and 0 bases at J, with 17 bases between. This CDR3 is CAWSIAGAPLSNQPQHF. The CDR3 coding sequence is TGTGCCTGGAGTATCGCAGGGGCACCCCTTAGCAATCAGCCCCAGCATTTT.

J is TRBJ2-3 and V is TRBV5-1; D may be TRBD2 (5 bases). The germline V gene has CDR1 SGHRS and CDR2 YFSETQ. CDR3 length: 16 amino acids. The germline V and J ends were trimmed by 0 bases and 2 bases, with 13 bases remaining between them. The DNA of the CDR3 is TGCGCCAGCAGCTTGGTCGGGCAGACTAACACAGATACGCAGTATTTT. This encodes CASSLVGQTNTDTQYF.

The chain joins TRBV7-9 to TRBJ1-2; maybe TRBD1 (5 bases). CDR3 length equals 14 residues. Germline V gives CDR1 SEHNR, CDR2 FQNEAQ (reference sequence). Trimming removed 5 bases at V and 0 bases at J, with 10 bases between. CDR3 nucleotides: TGTGCCAGCAGCCAACTGACAGCTAACTATGGCTACACCTTC. Translating gives CASSQLTANYGYTF. The full variable domain, rest sourced from reference TRBV7-9 and TRBJ1-2, is DTGVSQNPRHKITKRGQNVTFRCDPISEHNRLYWYRQTLGQGPEFLTYFQNEAQLEKSRLLSDRFSAERPKGSFSTLEIQRTEQGDSAMYLCASSQLTANYGYTFGSGTRLTVV.

The genes are TRBV27 and TRBJ2-3; 8 nucleotides line up with TRBD2. This CDR3 has 21 amino acids. Germline assignment: CDR1 MNHEY and CDR2 SMNVEV (reference sequence). Trimming removed 5 bases from V and 1 base from J; junction bases left unmatched: 23. CDR3 DNA: TGTGCCAGCAGTCCCCTTGTCCGGCTAGCGGGTTACCTCTGGGGCACAGATACGCAGTATTTT. Its protein product is CASSPLVRLAGYLWGTDTQYF.

This clone was counted only a few times. The CDR3 DNA sequence: TGTGCCAGCAGCCAAGCCACAGGGGATGTTGAAAAACTGTTTTTT. Translation: CASSQATGDVEKLFF. The rearrangement uses TRBV4-2 and TRBJ1-4; 7 bases map to TRBD1. Per the germline V gene, CDR1 is LGHNA and CDR2 is YNFKEQ. The J segment lost 7 bases and the V segment lost 1 base, leaving 6 bases of the junction unmatched. CDR3 length equals 15 residues.

The V call is TRBV6-8, the J call TRBJ1-4; D call uncertain. This CDR3 region has 15 residues. CDR1 and CDR2 from the germline V gene are MNHGY and SAAAGT. Trimming cost V 8 bases and J 4 bases, with 17 bases left between them. CDR3 sequence reads: CASPNPRQFNEKLFF. Here the CDR3 DNA reads TGTGCCAGCCCAAACCCTAGGCAGTTTAATGAAAAACTGTTTTTT.

This clone has just one count. This rearrangement joins TRBV11-2 to TRBJ2-4, with 8 bases fitting TRBD1. The germline gives CDR1 SGHAT, CDR2 FQNNGV. The CDR3 is 13 amino acids. With 5 bases clipped from V and 5 bases from J, the junction kept 2 bases outside the gene matches. CDR3: CASSEDRENIQYF. The CDR3 bases are TGTGCCAGCAGCGAGGACAGGGAAAACATTCAGTACTTC.

The rearrangement links TRBV11-3 to TRBJ2-7, with D possibly being TRBD1 (6 bases). The CDR3 is made up of 19 amino acids. Germline lookup yields CDR1 SGHNT and CDR2 YENEEA. V was trimmed by 4 bases and J by 9 bases, leaving 34 bases between them. CDR3 sequence (DNA): TGTGCCAGCAGCTCCCAATGTCCCGGAATAAGGGACACAGGAACTCGGCAGTACTTC. Translation: CASSSQCPGIRDTGTRQYF.

Only one count was recorded for this clone. The chain uses TRBV7-2 and TRBJ1-5; no definite D call. Germline V gene data show CDR1 as SGHTA and CDR2 as FQGNSA. Trimming removed 5 bases from V and 4 bases from J, with 9 bases in between. The length of the CDR3 is 13 residues. The CDR3 is CASSDGRNQPQHF. CDR3 sequence (DNA): TGTGCCAGCAGCGACGGGAGGAATCAGCCCCAGCATTTT. Together with reference TRBV7-2 and TRBJ1-5, the CDR3 gives the full variable domain: GAGVSQSPSNKVTEKGKDVELRCDPISGHTALYWYRQSLGQGLEFLIYFQGNSAPDKSGLPSDRFSAERTGGSVSTLTIQRTQQEDSAVYLCASSDGRNQPQHFGDGTRLSIL.

The chain couples TRBV5-8 to TRBJ1-4; perhaps TRBD1 as D (6 bases). V dropped 5 bases and J dropped 7 bases, with 15 bases sitting between them. The length of the CDR3 is 14 residues. Per the germline V gene, CDR1 is SGHTS and CDR2 is YDEGEE. The CDR3 here is CASSSTRGFEKLFF. CDR3 in DNA: TGTGCCAGCAGTTCGACCAGGGGTTTTGAAAAACTGTTTTTT.

V gene TRBV7-2 combines with J gene TRBJ1-2; TRBD1 matches 7 bases. V lost 2 bases and J lost 3; bases outside the gene matches: 6. The CDR3 covers 15 residues. The germline V gene encodes CDR1 SGHTA and CDR2 FQGNSA. CDR3 nucleotides: TGTGCCAGCAGCTTACCCGACAGGGCCGACTATGGCTACACCTTC. It codes for CASSLPDRADYGYTF.

This clone was picked up one time. V gene TRBV5-4 combines with J gene TRBJ2-7; 8 nucleotides line up with TRBD2. Trimming took 0 bases from V and 2 from J; bases not matched to a gene: 1. The CDR3 is 14 amino acids. Germline V gene sequence: CDR1 SGHNT, CDR2 YYREEE (reference sequence). CDR3: CASSLERGTYEQYF. The DNA of the CDR3 is TGTGCCAGCAGCTTGGAGCGGGGGACCTACGAGCAGTACTTC.

This clone was picked up one time. The chain combines TRBV2 with TRBJ1-6; 9 bases fit TRBD1. This CDR3 is 12 amino acids long. Germline lookup yields CDR1 SNHLY and CDR2 FYNNEI. V lost 6 bases to trimming and J lost 14 bases; unmatched junction nucleotides: 5. For the CDR3, the DNA is TGTGCCAGCAGGGGACAGGGAGCATCCCTCCACTTT. It translates to CASRGQGASLHF.

As concerns this clone: The sample has other DNA sequences that encode this CDR3 too. The CDR3 bases are TGCGCCAGCAGCCAGGTACACAGTGCAACTAATGAAAAACTGTTTTTT. Translation: CASSQVHSATNEKLFF. The chain is built from TRBV4-1 and TRBJ1-4; D ambiguous. The CDR3 has 16 amino acids. Germline V gene data show CDR1 as MGHRA and CDR2 as YSYEKL. Between the trimmed V and J ends, which lost 3 bases and 0 bases, there was a span of 11 bases.

This chain joins TRBV4-3 and TRBJ2-1; 14 bases match TRBD2. Germline CDR1 reads LGHNA; CDR2 reads YSLEER. This CDR3 is 19 amino acids long. The ends lost 0 bases at V and 8 bases at J; junction bases unmatched: 12. This CDR3 reads CASSQDVKGLAGVSDEQFF. The CDR3 bases are TGCGCCAGCAGCCAAGATGTGAAGGGACTAGCGGGAGTGTCCGATGAGCAGTTCTTC.

V is TRBV25-1 and J is TRBJ1-6, with a weak D call TRBD1 (5 bases). This CDR3 has 14 residues. The V end lost 8 bases, the J end lost 8 bases, and 16 bases lay between the germline ends. CDR1 is MGHDK, CDR2 SYGVNS, per germline. This chain's CDR3 is CASSRQGLYSPLHF. CDR3 in DNA: TGTGCCAGCTCTCGGCAGGGCTTATATTCACCCCTCCACTTT.

V usage is TRBV4-2 and J usage is TRBJ2-5, with 9 nucleotides matching TRBD1. The CDR3 is 14 amino acids. The V gene end was trimmed by 4 bases and the J gene end by 5 bases; junction bases not matched to a gene: 5. Germline CDR1 reads LGHNA; CDR2 reads YNFKEQ. The DNA of the CDR3 is TGTGCCAGCAGCCCGGGACAGGGAACGGAGACCCAGTACTTC. It is translated as CASSPGQGTETQYF.

The genes are TRBV5-1 and TRBJ2-5; possible D gene TRBD1, 7 bases. The CDR3 covers 14 residues. CDR1 is SGHRS and CDR2 is YFSETQ in the germline V gene. V lost 4 bases and J 2 bases, leaving 12 bases between the germline ends. DNA of the CDR3: TGCGCCAGCAGCCGGGGGACAGAGCAAGAGACCCAGTACTTC. Amino acid sequence: CASSRGTEQETQYF.